This T cell receptor beta chain was found in a study of CD8+ T cells in alopecia areata. On the study more broadly: Administration of oral tofacitinib to treated patients was at 5 to 10 mg twice daily.

A single count supports this clone. Following extraction, RNA underwent reverse transcription to cDNA, which served as the sequencing template. The repertoire was sequenced with immunoSEQ multiplex PCR; TCRdb's copy has only in-frame clones and lacks some. This sample yields 140,000 or so clones, of which 51% are seen a single time; approximately 0.99% belongs to the top ten. CDR1 is SQVTM and CDR2 is ANQGSEA in the germline V gene. The V end was cut by 2 bases, the J end by 4 bases, with 8 bases between. CDR3 length: 12 amino acids. PBMCs, the starting material, were the source of sorted CD4+ and CD8+ T cells.

The chain recombines TRBV29-1 with TRBJ2-5; no definite D call. This sequence originates from a human donor with alopecia areata. Sequenced material: CD4+ T cells sorted from blood, taken at week 0. The chain's CDR3 is CSVELSLETQYF. The CDR3 nucleotides read TGCAGCGTTGAACTTAGTCTAGAGACCCAGTACTTC.